Listed below are T cell receptor beta chains from one sample, sequenced in a study of cytomegalovirus exposure and HLA in healthy donors. Generated by immunoSEQ multiplex PCR, the TCRdb table keeps only in-frame clones and is missing some. The top ten clones hold around 6% of a sample with 80,000 or so clones, roughly 64% of them seen once. Sequences were obtained from PBMCs. These receptors came from a man younger than 40 in good health and CMV-seropositive. CDR3s include the opening cysteine and the closing phenylalanine or tryptophan. D genes are given only for firm matches. For some rows the clone size is stated as once, few or many, or as a class when expanded; others skip it.

D gene: .
V gene: TRBV7-6
clone size: .
J gene: TRBJ1-1
CDR3 DNA: TGTGCCAGCAGCTCCTCGAGGAGGGTGGGGGAGTTGGACACTGAAGCTTTCTTT
CDR3 protein: CASSSSRRVGELDTEAFF

D gene: TRBD1
V gene: TRBV7-9
clone size: once
J gene: TRBJ1-1
CDR3 DNA: TGTGCCAGCAGCCGTGGACAGGGGGCGGAAGGTACTGAAGCTTTCTTT
CDR3 protein: CASSRGQGAEGTEAFF

D gene: .
V gene: TRBV6-1
clone size: .
J gene: TRBJ2-2
CDR3 DNA: TGTGCCAGCAGTGAAGCCTGGAGAATGACCGGGGAGCTGTTTTTT
CDR3 protein: CASSEAWRMTGELFF

D gene: .
V gene: TRBV5-6
clone size: few
J gene: TRBJ2-2
CDR3 DNA: TGTGCCAGCAGCTTCGCGGTCACCGGGGAGCTGTTTTTT
CDR3 protein: CASSFAVTGELFF

D gene: TRBD1
V gene: TRBV7-3
clone size: .
J gene: TRBJ2-7
CDR3 DNA: TGTGCCAGCAGCCTGACAGGGGGCATAAACGAGCAGTACTTC
CDR3 protein: CASSLTGGINEQYF

D gene: .
V gene: TRBV2
clone size: .
J gene: TRBJ1-4
CDR3 DNA: TGTGCCAGCAGCGAAGCCCGAGGCGGGAATGAAAAACTGTTTTTT
CDR3 protein: CASSEARGGNEKLFF

D gene: TRBD2
V gene: TRBV30
clone size: .
J gene: TRBJ2-3
CDR3 DNA: TGTGCCTGGAGGCGCGGGGGGGGAGATACGCAGTATTTT
CDR3 protein: CAWRRGGGDTQYF

D gene: TRBD1
V gene: TRBV18
clone size: .
J gene: TRBJ1-5
CDR3 DNA: TGTGCCAGCTCACCGGGACAGAATAGCAATCAGCCCCAGCATTTT
CDR3 protein: CASSPGQNSNQPQHF

D gene: .
V gene: TRBV19
clone size: few
J gene: TRBJ1-5
CDR3 DNA: TGTGCCAGTAGACGACGGGAAGTTAGCAATCAGCCCCAGCATTTT
CDR3 protein: CASRRREVSNQPQHF

D gene: .
V gene: TRBV27
clone size: .
J gene: TRBJ1-1
CDR3 DNA: TGTGCCAGCAGTTTAACAATGCGGATGAACACTGAAGCTTTCTTT
CDR3 protein: CASSLTMRMNTEAFF

D gene: TRBD2
V gene: TRBV2
clone size: once
J gene: TRBJ2-5
CDR3 DNA: TGTGCCAGCAGTGACGCTAGCGGGGTCGCGGAGACCCAGTACTTC
CDR3 protein: CASSDASGVAETQYF

D gene: .
V gene: TRBV5-6
clone size: .
J gene: TRBJ2-7
CDR3 DNA: TGTGCCAGCAGCCTCAGAGGGACCTACGAGCAGTACTTC
CDR3 protein: CASSLRGTYEQYF

D gene: TRBD2
V gene: TRBV7-6
clone size: .
J gene: TRBJ2-1
CDR3 DNA: TGTGCCAGCAGCCCGCGGACTAGGGACAATGAGCAGTTCTTC
CDR3 protein: CASSPRTRDNEQFF

D gene: TRBD1
V gene: TRBV2
clone size: .
J gene: TRBJ1-1
CDR3 DNA: TGTGCCAGCAGTCTACCGGGACAGAAGAACACTGAAGCTTTCTTT
CDR3 protein: CASSLPGQKNTEAFF

D gene: .
V gene: TRBV7-6
clone size: .
J gene: TRBJ2-2
CDR3 DNA: TGTGCCAGCAGCTTAGAGGACAGCTCCACCGGGGAGCTGTTTTTT
CDR3 protein: CASSLEDSSTGELFF

D gene: TRBD1
V gene: TRBV19
clone size: once
J gene: TRBJ2-5
CDR3 DNA: TGTGCCAGTGCCGACAGGGGGCTAGAGACCCAGTACTTC
CDR3 protein: CASADRGLETQYF

D gene: .
V gene: TRBV2
clone size: .
J gene: TRBJ1-5
CDR3 DNA: TGTGCCAGCAGTGAACTGATCGCCCGGGGGGTGGGTCAGCCCCAGCATTTT
CDR3 protein: CASSELIARGVGQPQHF

D gene: .
V gene: TRBV7-3
clone size: few
J gene: TRBJ1-3
CDR3 DNA: TGTGCCAGCAGCTTAACGGGCGGGAACTCTGGAAACACCATATATTTT
CDR3 protein: CASSLTGGNSGNTIYF

D gene: .
V gene: TRBV10-1
clone size: .
J gene: TRBJ2-3
CDR3 DNA: TGCGCCAGAACCGGGAGATGCACAGATACGCAGTATTTT
CDR3 protein: CARTGRCTDTQYF

D gene: TRBD1
V gene: TRBV12-5
clone size: few
J gene: TRBJ1-2
CDR3 DNA: TGTGCTAGTGCCTTAGGACAGGGGGCTAACTATGGCTACACCTTC
CDR3 protein: CASALGQGANYGYTF

D gene: .
V gene: TRBV6-5
clone size: .
J gene: TRBJ1-5
CDR3 DNA: TGTGCCAGCACCCAGGGCCTCGGCCAGCCCCAGCATTTT
CDR3 protein: CASTQGLGQPQHF

D gene: TRBD2
V gene: TRBV6-7
clone size: .
J gene: TRBJ2-2
CDR3 DNA: TGTGCCAGCAGTACACGGCGGGGGGGTCCGTGTCACGGGGAGCTGTTTTTT
CDR3 protein: CASSTRRGGPCHGELFF

D gene: .
V gene: TRBV5-4
clone size: .
J gene: TRBJ2-7
CDR3 DNA: TGTGCCAGCAGCGTCGGGAACTACGAGCAGTACTTC
CDR3 protein: CASSVGNYEQYF

D gene: TRBD2
V gene: TRBV5-5
clone size: .
J gene: TRBJ2-1
CDR3 DNA: TGTGCCAGCAGATCTGCTAGCGGGGGTCGGAATGAGCAGTTCTTC
CDR3 protein: CASRSASGGRNEQFF

D gene: .
V gene: TRBV19
clone size: .
J gene: TRBJ2-1
CDR3 DNA: TGTGCCAGTAGTATCTTAGGGACACCCACTTCCTACAATGAGCAGTTCTTC
CDR3 protein: CASSILGTPTSYNEQFF

D gene: .
V gene: TRBV6-5
clone size: .
J gene: TRBJ1-1
CDR3 DNA: TGTGCCAGCAGTTATATATACGGGGTGGCTTTCTTT
CDR3 protein: CASSYIYGVAFF

D gene: TRBD2
V gene: TRBV4-1
clone size: .
J gene: TRBJ2-7
CDR3 DNA: TGCGCCAGCAGCCAAGAAGGGCGGGAGGGCCGTCTTGACGAGCAGTACTTC
CDR3 protein: CASSQEGREGRLDEQYF

D gene: TRBD2
V gene: TRBV6-6
clone size: few
J gene: TRBJ2-7
CDR3 DNA: TGTGCCAGCAGTTACGACGGGACTAGCGGGGTATACGAGCAGTACTTC
CDR3 protein: CASSYDGTSGVYEQYF

D gene: .
V gene: TRBV7-6
clone size: .
J gene: TRBJ2-5
CDR3 DNA: TGTGCCAGCAGCTTAGCGGGCACGAGGGTCAGGGAGACCCAGTACTTC
CDR3 protein: CASSLAGTRVRETQYF

D gene: .
V gene: TRBV6-5
clone size: few
J gene: TRBJ2-7
CDR3 DNA: TGTGCCAGCAGCCTGGACAGATCCGAGCAGTACTTC
CDR3 protein: CASSLDRSEQYF

D gene: TRBD1
V gene: TRBV5-1
clone size: few
J gene: TRBJ2-2
CDR3 DNA: TGCGCCACACGCAGGGGGCTGAACACCGGGGAGCTGTTTTTT
CDR3 protein: CATRRGLNTGELFF

D gene: TRBD2
V gene: TRBV11-3
clone size: .
J gene: TRBJ2-3
CDR3 DNA: TGTGCCAGCAGCTTAGATCTGGGCGGGAGTGAGGGCACAGATACGCAGTATTTT
CDR3 protein: CASSLDLGGSEGTDTQYF

D gene: TRBD1
V gene: TRBV5-1
clone size: .
J gene: TRBJ2-5
CDR3 DNA: TGCGCCAGCAGCTTGGACAGGGGCTTAGAGACCCAGTACTTC
CDR3 protein: CASSLDRGLETQYF

D gene: .
V gene: TRBV11-2
clone size: once
J gene: TRBJ2-1
CDR3 DNA: TGTGCCAGCAGCTTCTACCCGCGACAGGCCAATGAGCAGTTCTTC
CDR3 protein: CASSFYPRQANEQFF

D gene: .
V gene: TRBV30
clone size: once
J gene: TRBJ2-2
CDR3 DNA: TGTGTATGTAAGGGGCTTCGCACCGGGGAGCTGTTTTTT
CDR3 protein: CVCKGLRTGELFF

D gene: .
V gene: TRBV7-2
clone size: few
J gene: TRBJ2-5
CDR3 DNA: TGTGCCAGCAGCTTATGGAGTAGAGCCCAAGAGACCCAGTACTTC
CDR3 protein: CASSLWSRAQETQYF

D gene: TRBD1
V gene: TRBV6-1
clone size: .
J gene: TRBJ2-3
CDR3 DNA: TGTGCCAGCAGTGAAGAGACAGGGGGTACAGATACGCAGTATTTT
CDR3 protein: CASSEETGGTDTQYF